This TCR beta chain was documented in a study of T cells in women clearing cervical HPV infection (dated by TCRdb to the late 2010s). Regarding the study in general: Cases were 20 to 25 women with histologically confirmed HPV16-related CIN3 or worse, including a couple of invasive cancers. The controls were some 23 women whose single incident HPV16 infection cleared within 12 months with no development of precancer or cancer. Blood from cases was collected at the visit where the lesion was first found, while blood from controls was collected once the infection could no longer be detected. For cases, the median interval between lesion detection and blood sampling was about 150 days, with an interquartile range of about 85 to 220 days. Since only a few of the women had HLA typing available, the possibility that HLA type was acting as a confounder could not be ruled out. An exploratory proof-of-principle case-control study, nested within the Guanacaste HPV Natural History Study in Costa Rica, was conducted to compare TCR repertoires across cervical HPV16 outcomes. Cases were matched to controls by age within five years and by the year the sample was collected. Median age was 34 years in cases versus 38 in controls, and baseline characteristics did not differ significantly. The parent cohort enrolled roughly 9,400 women aged 18 or older in Guanacaste, Costa Rica, in 1993 to 1994 and followed the women for about 7 years. Five blinded duplicates per group were added as quality controls, so that about 60 samples were obtained: around 50 participants and 10 replicates.

The trim is 6 bases for V and 4 bases for J, with a gap of 8 bases between the germline ends. The CDR3 runs 12 residues from the cysteine to the phenylalanine. Only the CDR3 bases that were read are kept: 27 of them, in frame from base 1. TCR beta CDR3 regions were amplified by multiplex PCR from an average of roughly 1,300 ng genomic DNA per sample using the immunoSEQ assay. Primer bias was corrected in the assay by using a complete synthetic TCR repertoire to establish an amplification baseline. Amplicons were sequenced on the Illumina platform. The authors' pipeline ran thus. Sequences were error-corrected by clustering with frequency ratios and a modified nearest-neighbor algorithm and were then analyzed in the immunoSEQ Analyzer with IMGT gene definitions. TCR richness and evenness were averaged over 20 rarefaction repeats at each rarefaction depth, excluding samples with fewer sequences than the depth. Wilcoxon rank sum tests with FDR correction were used to compare V, D and J gene relative abundances between the groups. For the blinded duplicates, the intraclass correlation was 90% to 97% for TCR richness and averaged 76.4% across about 66 gene segments. Held by TCRdb, this immuneACCESS table contains in-frame sequences only and omits some clones. Under half of the omission traces to an unresolved V gene where checked; the cause of the rest is unknown. V, J and clone size are taken as reported in that table, and D and trimming were inferred from the DNA itself. The table held for this sample gives roughly 12,000 clones. Under 25% of the sample belongs to the ten largest clones.

A word on this clone: The antigen it recognizes is unknown. The CDR3 is cut off 3 residues early in the read; its end comes from the germline J gene.

Every participant had a single incident cervical HPV16 infection, and prevalent HPV16 infections were excluded. Cervical HPV DNA was detected with MY09/MY11 PCR, and genotyping was done by dot-blot hybridization. Approximately 15 mL of heparinized blood were centrifuged, and the buffy coat was aliquoted, frozen at -30°C, then stored at -80°C. QIAGEN kits were used to extract genomic DNA from buffy coat specimens. Study-wide findings and limitations: Whether associations preceded infection or resulted from infection could not be shown with the cross-sectional design, and effector/memory subsets and HPV-specific T cells were not isolated. Cases had lower TRBV6-7 relative abundance than controls (about 0.1% versus 0.15%; Bonferroni P = 0.0008). Because T-cell numbers per sample were unknown, differences in richness could reflect varying T-cell content rather than repertoire biology. By combining richness with V gene abundances, random forest classifiers separated cases from controls with an estimated AUC of 0.83. Significantly higher TCR repertoire richness was observed in CIN3+ cases than in controls across sequencing depths, whereas no difference in evenness was found.

Sequencing was done on a sample of blood buffy coat. The chain is made from TRBV12-3 or TRBV12-4 and TRBJ2-3, with a weak D call of TRBD1 (5 bases match). The receptor was isolated from a woman aged 18-70 years with a cervical HPV16 infection that either progressed to CIN3+ or cleared (not recorded which). The CDR3 reads CASSPGSDTQYF. The CDR3 DNA, read in part, is TGTGCCAGCAGCCCAGGGTCAGATACG.